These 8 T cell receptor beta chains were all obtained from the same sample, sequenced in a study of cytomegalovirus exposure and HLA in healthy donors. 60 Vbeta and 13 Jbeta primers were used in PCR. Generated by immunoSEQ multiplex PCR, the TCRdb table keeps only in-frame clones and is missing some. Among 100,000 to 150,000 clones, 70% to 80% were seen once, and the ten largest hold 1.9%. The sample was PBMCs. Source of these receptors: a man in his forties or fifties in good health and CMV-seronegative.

In DNA, the CDR3 is TGTGCCAGCAGTGAAACGACTCCGAATGAGCAGTTCTTC. Translating gives CASSETTPNEQFF. The chain combines TRBV2 with TRBJ2-1; the D is unclear. CDR3 length equals 13 residues. Trimming took 2 bases from V and 7 from J, leaving 9 bases between them. Germline lookup yields CDR1 SNHLY and CDR2 FYNNEI.

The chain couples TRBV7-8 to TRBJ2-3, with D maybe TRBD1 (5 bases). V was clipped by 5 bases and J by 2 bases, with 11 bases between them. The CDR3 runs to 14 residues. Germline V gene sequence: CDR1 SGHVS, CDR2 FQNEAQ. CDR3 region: CASSPRVHTDTQYF. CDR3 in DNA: TGTGCCAGCAGCCCCAGGGTTCACACAGATACGCAGTATTTT.

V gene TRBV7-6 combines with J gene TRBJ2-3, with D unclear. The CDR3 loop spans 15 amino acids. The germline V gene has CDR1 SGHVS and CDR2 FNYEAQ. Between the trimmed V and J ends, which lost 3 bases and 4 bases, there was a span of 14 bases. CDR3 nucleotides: TGTGCCAGCAGCTTCCTGGGCCTGCCCCCAGATACGCAGTATTTT. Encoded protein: CASSFLGLPPDTQYF.

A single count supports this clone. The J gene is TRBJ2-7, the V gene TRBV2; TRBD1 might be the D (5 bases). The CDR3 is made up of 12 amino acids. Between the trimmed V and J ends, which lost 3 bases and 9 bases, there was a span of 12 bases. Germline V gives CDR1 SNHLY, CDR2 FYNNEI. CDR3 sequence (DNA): TGTGCCAGCAGTGAGGCAGGGCAGTGGCAGTACGTC. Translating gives CASSEAGQWQYV.

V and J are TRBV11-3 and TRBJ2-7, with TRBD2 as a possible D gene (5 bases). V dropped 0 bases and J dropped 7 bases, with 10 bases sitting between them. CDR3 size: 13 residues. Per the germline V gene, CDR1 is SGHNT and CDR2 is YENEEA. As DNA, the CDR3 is TGTGCCAGCAGCTTAGAAGAGGGAGCGGAGCAGTACTTC. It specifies CASSLEEGAEQYF.

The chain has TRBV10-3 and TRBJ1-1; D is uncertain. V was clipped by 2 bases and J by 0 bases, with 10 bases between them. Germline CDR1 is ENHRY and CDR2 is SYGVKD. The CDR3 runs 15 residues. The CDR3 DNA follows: TGTGCCATCAGTGAGCGGGGAATAATGAACACTGAAGCTTTCTTT. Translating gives CAISERGIMNTEAFF.

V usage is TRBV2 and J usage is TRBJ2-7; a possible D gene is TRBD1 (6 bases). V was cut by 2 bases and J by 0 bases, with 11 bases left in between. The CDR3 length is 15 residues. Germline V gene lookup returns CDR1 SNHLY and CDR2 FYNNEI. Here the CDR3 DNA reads TGTGCCAGCAGTGAATACGGACAGAGCTCCTACGAGCAGTACGTC. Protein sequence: CASSEYGQSSYEQYV.

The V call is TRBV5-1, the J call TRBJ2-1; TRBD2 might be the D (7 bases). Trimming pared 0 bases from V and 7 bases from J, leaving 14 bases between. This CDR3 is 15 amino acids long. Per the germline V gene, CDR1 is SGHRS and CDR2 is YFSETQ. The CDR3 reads CASSLGGGGLNEQFF. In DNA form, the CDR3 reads TGCGCCAGCAGCTTGGGAGGGGGGGGGCTGAATGAGCAGTTCTTC. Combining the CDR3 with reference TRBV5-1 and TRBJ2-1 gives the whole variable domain KAGVTQTPRYLIKTRGQQVTLSCSPISGHRSVSWYQQTPGQGLQFLFEYFSETQRNKGNFPGRFSGRQFSNSRSEMNVSTLELGDSALYLCASSLGGGGLNEQFFGPGTRLTVL.